These 26 T cell receptor beta chains share one sample of origin, sequenced in a study of blood T cell repertoires in COVID-19. Measured with immunoSEQ multiplex PCR; TCRdb has only the in-frame clones, and not every one. The table shows 320,000 or so clones, with approximately 88% occurring only once. The sequenced sample consisted of PBMCs or T cells enriched from blood (not recorded which). The origin of the receptors is a man aged 55-75 years who had recovered from COVID-19.

This chain connects TRBV5-1 to TRBJ2-3, with TRBD2 matching 8 bases. The CDR3 covers 13 residues. CDR1 and CDR2 (germline): SGHRS, YFSETQ. After removal of 4 bases from V and 4 bases from J, the junction contained 2 bases not matched to a gene. The CDR3 region has the DNA TGCGCCAGCAGCCGGGGGGGAGCAGATACGCAGTATTTT. Translation: CASSRGGADTQYF.

The chain is built from TRBV28 and TRBJ1-2, with D maybe TRBD1 (6 bases). Germline V CDR1 and CDR2: MDHEN, SYDVKM. Trimming stripped 5 bases from V and 8 bases from J, with 12 bases between. The length of the CDR3 is 12 residues. CDR3 sequence reads: CASSVNREGYTF. Here the CDR3 DNA reads TGTGCCAGCAGTGTCAACAGGGAAGGCTACACCTTC.

The chain is built from TRBV7-2 and TRBJ2-3; no clear D gene. V lost 7 bases and J 2 bases, leaving 10 bases between the germline ends. This CDR3 comprises 13 residues. The germline CDR1 and CDR2 sequences are SGHTA and FQGNSA. The CDR3, as DNA: TGTGCCAGCACGGGTCCGAACACAGATACGCAGTATTTT. It yields the protein CASTGPNTDTQYF.

The chain is built from TRBV28 and TRBJ1-6, with D maybe TRBD1 (6 bases). The CDR3 contains 14 residues. Looked up from germline, CDR1 is MDHEN and CDR2 is SYDVKM. Trimming removed 5 bases from V and 10 bases from J, with 15 bases in between. CDR3 protein: CASSEGVSGSPLHF. CDR3 coding DNA: TGTGCCAGCAGTGAGGGGGTTTCAGGGTCACCCCTCCACTTT.

This clone was detected only once. The V call is TRBV24-1, the J call TRBJ2-3; D is perhaps TRBD2 (5 bases). Trimming pared 7 bases from V and 4 bases from J, leaving 8 bases between. In germline, CDR1 is KGHDR, CDR2 SFDVKD. CDR3 size: 12 residues. CDR3 in amino acids: CATSPGSDTQYF. CDR3 nucleotides: TGTGCCACCAGCCCGGGGTCAGATACGCAGTATTTT.

The chain recombines TRBV20-1 with TRBJ2-7; D tentatively reads TRBD1 or TRBD2 (6 bases each). The ends were cut back, 3 bases at V and 3 bases at J, with 15 bases in the middle. This CDR3 comprises 14 residues. Germline V gives CDR1 DFQATT, CDR2 SNEGSKA (reference sequence). CDR3 residues: CSASGGRALYEQYF. Here the CDR3 DNA reads TGCAGTGCTAGTGGGGGGCGGGCCCTCTACGAGCAGTACTTC.

This chain connects TRBV11-2 to TRBJ1-2; no reliable D call. The germline gives CDR1 SGHAT, CDR2 FQNNGV. The CDR3 totals 14 residues. Trimming cost V 4 bases and J 4 bases, with 13 bases left between them. CDR3 nucleotide sequence: TGTGCCAGCAGCTCCCGACTCTCCTCCTATGGCTACACCTTC. Translating it yields CASSSRLSSYGYTF.

This chain links TRBV5-4 with TRBJ1-4, with 7 positions matching TRBD1. The ends lost 4 bases at V and 4 bases at J; junction bases unmatched: 10. The CDR3 loop spans 16 amino acids. The germline gives CDR1 SGHNT, CDR2 YYREEE (reference sequence). Here the CDR3 reads CASSPNVGTDNEKLFF. Written as DNA, the CDR3 is TGTGCCAGCAGCCCCAATGTCGGGACAGATAATGAAAAACTGTTTTTT.

The rearrangement uses TRBV9 and TRBJ2-5, with D possibly TRBD2 on 6 matching bases. CDR3 size: 15 residues. The V gene lost 4 bases and the J gene lost 2 bases, with 15 bases spanning the gap. Germline V gene sequence: CDR1 SGDLS, CDR2 YYNGEE. The DNA of the CDR3 is TGTGCCAGCAGCAAGTCGGACGGGAGACAAGAGACCCAGTACTTC. This gives the protein CASSKSDGRQETQYF.

The chain couples TRBV12-3 or TRBV12-4 to TRBJ2-7; 9 nucleotides align to TRBD1. V was pared by 6 bases and J by 2 bases, with 2 bases of the junction left unmatched. This CDR3 contains 13 residues. CDR3 DNA sequence: TGTGCCAGCAGGAGGACAGGGGCCTACGAGCAGTACTTC. Its translation: CASRRTGAYEQYF.

The chain carries TRBV7-9 and TRBJ2-7, with 12 bases matching TRBD2. Germline lookup yields CDR1 SEHNR and CDR2 FQNEAQ (reference sequence). The CDR3 has 17 amino acids. Unmatched junction bases numbered 9, after V lost 2 bases and J lost 4 bases. This chain's CDR3 is CASSLTTSGRKTYEQYF. CDR3 bases: TGTGCCAGCAGCTTAACAACTAGCGGGAGGAAGACGTACGAGCAGTACTTC.

The J gene is TRBJ2-7, the V gene TRBV6-5; a possible D gene is TRBD2 (6 bases). Germline CDR1 MNHEY, CDR2 SVGAGI. V was shortened by 2 bases and J by 4 bases, with 15 bases between the two germline ends. This CDR3 is 15 amino acids long. CDR3 nucleotide sequence: TGTGCCAGCAGTTACGAGCTACCTGGGGGGTACGAGCAGTACTTC. It translates to CASSYELPGGYEQYF.

This clone was seen once. The chain uses TRBV19 and TRBJ1-5, with D possibly matching TRBD1 (5 bases). Germline V CDR1 and CDR2: LNHDA, SQIVND (reference sequence). This CDR3 contains 14 residues. Trimming pared 7 bases from V and 5 bases from J, leaving 15 bases between. The CDR3 bases are TGTGCCAGTAATATTAGGGTAGGGGATCAGCCCCAGCATTTT. Encoded protein: CASNIRVGDQPQHF.

The rearrangement joins TRBV12-3 or TRBV12-4 to TRBJ2-1; 10 positions agree with TRBD2. The CDR3 runs to 13 residues. V lost 10 bases to trimming and J lost 6 bases; unmatched junction nucleotides: 6. The CDR3 sequence: CATGTSVSNEQFF. CDR3 DNA sequence: TGTGCCACCGGGACTAGCGTCAGCAATGAGCAGTTCTTC.

In its sample, this clone was seen once. The chain combines TRBV7-2 with TRBJ1-2; 9 positions match TRBD1. The CDR3 is 14 amino acids. Trimming took 3 bases from V and 5 from J; bases not matched to a gene: 4. Germline V gene sequence: CDR1 SGHTA, CDR2 FQGNSA. Here the CDR3 reads CASSFAGQGYGYTF. The CDR3, as DNA: TGTGCCAGCAGCTTCGCGGGACAGGGATATGGCTACACCTTC.

The V and J genes are TRBV9 and TRBJ2-5; 9 positions match TRBD2. With V trimmed by 0 bases and J by 2 bases, 5 bases remained unmatched. The germline gives CDR1 SGDLS, CDR2 YYNGEE. The CDR3 sequence is 16 residues long. CDR3 nucleotide sequence: TGTGCCAGCAGCGTAGACTTCACTAGCGGGCAAGAGACCCAGTACTTC. The encoded protein is CASSVDFTSGQETQYF.

The chain employs TRBV29-1 and TRBJ2-1, with 7 bases aligning to TRBD2. The ends lost 1 base at V and 8 bases at J; junction bases unmatched: 5. This CDR3 spans 13 amino acids. Germline assignment: CDR1 SQVTM and CDR2 ANQGSEA. The CDR3 DNA is TGCAGCGTTGAAGGCGGGAGCGACTATGAGCAGTTCTTC. This translates into CSVEGGSDYEQFF.

The chain recombines TRBV5-8 with TRBJ1-1, with D possibly TRBD1 on 6 matching bases. The CDR3 runs to 14 residues. Deletions cut 2 bases from V and 6 bases from J, with 14 bases between. CDR1 and CDR2 from the germline V gene are SGHTS and YDEGEE. As DNA, the CDR3 is TGTGCCAGCAGCTTAGGCCAGGGGTTCTCTGAAGCTTTCTTT. It encodes CASSLGQGFSEAFF.

CDR3 in DNA: TGTGCCAGCTCACCACCCGGACTAGCGGGGCCAAGCTCCTACGAGCAGTACTTC. It yields the protein CASSPPGLAGPSSYEQYF. The chain combines TRBV18 with TRBJ2-7; 12 bases map to TRBD2. The junction had 6 bases not matched to a gene; V was cut back by 0 bases and J by 0 bases. Germline V lookup: CDR1 KGHSH, CDR2 LQKENI. CDR3 length: 18 amino acids.

This clone has just one count. Here the CDR3 DNA reads TGTGCCAGCTCTGTTCGGACTAGCGGGAGAGGCACAGATACGCAGTATTTT. Its protein is CASSVRTSGRGTDTQYF. The V and J genes are TRBV18 and TRBJ2-3; 13 bases align to TRBD2. V trimming: 6 bases; J trimming: 1 base; junction bases outside the gene matches: 7. This CDR3 is 17 amino acids long. CDR1 is KGHSH, CDR2 LQKENI, per germline. Complete variable domain (other parts from reference TRBV18 and TRBJ2-3): NAGVMQNPRHLVRRRGQEARLRCSPMKGHSHVYWYRQLPEEGLKFMVYLQKENIIDESGMPKERFSAEFPKEGPSILRIQQVVRGDSAAYFCASSVRTSGRGTDTQYFGPGTRLTVL.

V gene TRBV7-9 combines with J gene TRBJ2-3; D might be TRBD2 (6 bases). This CDR3 contains 15 residues. From germline, CDR1 is SEHNR and CDR2 FQNEAQ (reference sequence). Trimming pared 1 base from V and 2 bases from J, leaving 10 bases between. CDR3 bases: TGTGCCAGCAGCTTAGGGGCGGGGTACACAGATACGCAGTATTTT. This codes for CASSLGAGYTDTQYF.

The chain couples TRBV28 to TRBJ1-2; no firm D call. Germline values: CDR1 MDHEN, CDR2 SYDVKM. The CDR3 runs 15 residues. The V gene lost 2 bases and the J gene lost 2 bases, with 12 bases spanning the gap. The CDR3 coding sequence is TGTGCCAGCAGTTTACTTTTGGCGGAGAACTATGGCTACACCTTC. This gives the protein CASSLLLAENYGYTF.

The chain combines TRBV3-1 (or the pseudogene TRBV3-2) with TRBJ1-1; D possibly corresponds to TRBD1 (5 bases). Germline CDR1 and CDR2: LGHDT and YNNKEL (reference sequence). Trimming left V 0 bases short and J 4 bases short, with 18 bases between. CDR3 size: 17 residues. The CDR3: CASSQDFYGGGGTEAFF. In DNA form, the CDR3 reads TGTGCCAGCAGCCAAGATTTTTATGGTGGCGGGGGCACTGAAGCTTTCTTT.

The chain employs TRBV28 and TRBJ1-2; D unclear. Trimming took 10 bases from V and 6 from J, leaving 15 bases between them. The CDR3 has 12 residues. CDR1 is MDHEN and CDR2 is SYDVKM in the germline V gene. The CDR3 loop is CATKIVPDGYTF. DNA of the CDR3: TGTGCCACTAAAATAGTTCCCGATGGCTACACCTTC.

The genes are TRBV6-5 and TRBJ1-5, with TRBD1 identical over 8 bases. V gave up 5 bases and J gave up 2 bases; unmatched junction bases: 5. The germline V gene encodes CDR1 MNHEY and CDR2 SVGAGI. This CDR3 comprises 15 residues. In DNA form, the CDR3 reads TGTGCCAGCAGTCGACAGGGGAAGGGCAATCAGCCCCAGCATTTT. This translates into CASSRQGKGNQPQHF.

This clone occurred a few times. The chain carries TRBV11-2 and TRBJ2-1; 9 bases align to TRBD2. The CDR3 runs 15 residues. Germline trimming cut 6 bases from V and 2 bases from J; bases unmatched to any gene: 5. Germline V CDR1 and CDR2: SGHAT, FQNNGV. The DNA for the CDR3 is TGTGCCAGCAGTGTGGGACTAGCTACCTACAATGAGCAGTTCTTC. Translating gives CASSVGLATYNEQFF.